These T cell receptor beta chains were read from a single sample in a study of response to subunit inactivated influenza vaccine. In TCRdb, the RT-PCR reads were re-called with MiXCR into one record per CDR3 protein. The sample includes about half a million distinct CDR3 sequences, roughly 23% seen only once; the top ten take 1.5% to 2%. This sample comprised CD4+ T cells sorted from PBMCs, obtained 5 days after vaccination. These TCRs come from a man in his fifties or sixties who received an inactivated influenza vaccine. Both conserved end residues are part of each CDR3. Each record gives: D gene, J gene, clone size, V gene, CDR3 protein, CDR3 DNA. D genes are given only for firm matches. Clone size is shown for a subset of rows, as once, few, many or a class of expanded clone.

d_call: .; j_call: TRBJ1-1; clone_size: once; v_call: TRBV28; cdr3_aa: CASRVSVGGGTEAFF; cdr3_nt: TGTGCCAGCAGAGTTTCAGTTGGAGGAGGCACTGAAGCTTTCTTT
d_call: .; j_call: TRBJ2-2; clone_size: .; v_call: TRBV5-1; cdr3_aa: CASSLAFNPASNTGELFF; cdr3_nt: TGCGCCAGCAGCTTGGCCTTTAATCCGGCGTCGAACACCGGGGAGCTGTTTTTT
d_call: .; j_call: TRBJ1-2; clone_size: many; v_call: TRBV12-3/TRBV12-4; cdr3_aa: CASSFGANYGYTF; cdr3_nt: TGTGCCAGCAGTTTTGGGGCTAACTATGGCTACACCTTC
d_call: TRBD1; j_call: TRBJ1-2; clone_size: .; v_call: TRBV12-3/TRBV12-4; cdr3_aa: CASSLRDRGSYTF; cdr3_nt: TGTGCCAGCAGTCTCCGGGACAGGGGGAGCTACACCTTC
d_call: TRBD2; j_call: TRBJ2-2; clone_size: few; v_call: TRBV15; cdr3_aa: CATSRMGGAGELFF; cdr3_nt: TGTGCCACCAGCAGAATGGGGGGGGCCGGGGAGCTGTTTTTT
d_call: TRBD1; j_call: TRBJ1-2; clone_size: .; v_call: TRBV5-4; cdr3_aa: CASSFRDREAYGYTF; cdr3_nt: TGTGCCAGCAGCTTTCGGGACAGGGAGGCCTATGGCTACACCTTC
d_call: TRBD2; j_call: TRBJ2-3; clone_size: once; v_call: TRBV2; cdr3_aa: CASRNVQRGIDTQYF; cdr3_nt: TGTGCCAGCAGAAACGTCCAGCGGGGAATAGATACGCAGTATTTT
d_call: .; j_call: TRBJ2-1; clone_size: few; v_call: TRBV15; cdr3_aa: CATSRYVHNEQFF; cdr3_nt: TGTGCCACCAGCAGGTATGTGCACAATGAGCAGTTCTTC
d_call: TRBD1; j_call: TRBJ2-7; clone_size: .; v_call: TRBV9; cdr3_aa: CASSETGTGGFYEQYF; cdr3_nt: TGTGCCAGCAGCGAGACCGGGACAGGGGGCTTCTACGAGCAGTACTTC
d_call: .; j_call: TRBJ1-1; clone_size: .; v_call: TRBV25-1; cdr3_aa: CASRPSGGGTEAFF; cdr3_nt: TGTGCCAGCCGACCCTCGGGGGGAGGCACTGAAGCTTTCTTT
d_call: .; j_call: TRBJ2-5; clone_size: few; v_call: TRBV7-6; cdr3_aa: CASSLAQGRGETQYF; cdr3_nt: TGTGCCAGCAGCTTAGCACAGGGAAGGGGTGAGACCCAGTACTTC
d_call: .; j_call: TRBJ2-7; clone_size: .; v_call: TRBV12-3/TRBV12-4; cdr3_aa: CASSLKTGTEQYF; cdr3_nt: TGTGCCAGCAGCCTTAAAACAGGGACCGAGCAGTACTTC
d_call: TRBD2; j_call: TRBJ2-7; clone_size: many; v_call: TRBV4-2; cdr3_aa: CASSQGGTNSYEQYF; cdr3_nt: TGTGCCAGCAGCCAGGGCGGGACTAACTCCTACGAGCAGTACTTC
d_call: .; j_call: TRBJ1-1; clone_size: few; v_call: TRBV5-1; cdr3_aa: CASSLAGPTEAFF; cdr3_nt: TGCGCCAGCAGCTTGGCAGGGCCCACTGAAGCTTTCTTT
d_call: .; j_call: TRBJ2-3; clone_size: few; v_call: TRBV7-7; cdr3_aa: CASRRLVTTDTQYF; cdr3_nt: TGTGCTAGCAGAAGACTAGTCACCACAGATACGCAGTATTTT
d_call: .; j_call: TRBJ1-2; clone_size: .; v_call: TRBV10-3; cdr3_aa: CAISAGGARGYGYTF; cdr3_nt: TGTGCCATCAGTGCTGGAGGGGCACGGGGCTATGGCTACACCTTC
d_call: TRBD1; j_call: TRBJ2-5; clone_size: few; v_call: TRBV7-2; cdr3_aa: CASSLVSPGTGQETQYF; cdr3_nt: TGTGCCAGCAGCTTAGTCTCCCCCGGGACAGGACAAGAGACCCAGTACTTC
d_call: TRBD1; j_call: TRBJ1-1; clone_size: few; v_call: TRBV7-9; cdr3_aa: CASSTPDRVTEAFF; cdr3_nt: TGTGCCAGCAGCACGCCGGACAGGGTCACTGAAGCTTTCTTT
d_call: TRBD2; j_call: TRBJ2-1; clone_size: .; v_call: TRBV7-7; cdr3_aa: CASSPTLAGGGNEQFF; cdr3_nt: TGTGCTAGCAGCCCGACACTAGCGGGGGGCGGGAATGAGCAGTTCTTC
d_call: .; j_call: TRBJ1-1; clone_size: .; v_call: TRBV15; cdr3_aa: CATSRGGTALTEAFF; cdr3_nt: TGTGCCACCAGCAGAGGGGGAACAGCGTTGACCGAAGCTTTCTTT
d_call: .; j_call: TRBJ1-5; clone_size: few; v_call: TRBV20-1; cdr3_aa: CSARRPGAKDQPQHF; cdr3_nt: TGCAGTGCTAGACGGCCGGGGGCGAAGGATCAGCCCCAGCATTTT
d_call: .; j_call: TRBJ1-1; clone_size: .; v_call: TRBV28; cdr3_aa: CASSSSGGSQNTEAFF; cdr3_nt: TGTGCCAGCAGTTCAAGTGGAGGGTCTCAGAACACTGAAGCTTTCTTT
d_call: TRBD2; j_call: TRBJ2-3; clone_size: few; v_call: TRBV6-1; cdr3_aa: CASRRTSGSADTQYF; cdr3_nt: TGTGCCAGCAGGAGGACTAGCGGGAGTGCAGATACGCAGTATTTT
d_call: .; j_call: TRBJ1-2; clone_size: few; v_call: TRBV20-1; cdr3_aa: CSARGPSGNYGYTF; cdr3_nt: TGCAGTGCTAGAGGCCCTTCAGGGAACTATGGCTACACCTTC
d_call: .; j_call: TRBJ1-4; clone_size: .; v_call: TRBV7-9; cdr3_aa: CASRPLGQRGEKLFF; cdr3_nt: TGTGCCAGCAGACCTCTCGGACAGAGGGGAGAAAAACTGTTTTTT
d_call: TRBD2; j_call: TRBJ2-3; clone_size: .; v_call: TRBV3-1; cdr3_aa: CASSQDQGLAGPYF; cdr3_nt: TGTGCCAGCAGCCAAGATCAGGGACTAGCGGGACCGTATTTT
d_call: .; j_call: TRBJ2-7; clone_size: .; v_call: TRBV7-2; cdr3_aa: CASSPPQGGISQYF; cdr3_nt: TGTGCCAGCAGCCCCCCACAGGGTGGGATCTCGCAGTACTTC
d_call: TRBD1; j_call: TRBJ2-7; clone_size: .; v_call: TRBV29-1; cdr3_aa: CSVYSMGQRYF; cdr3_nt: TGCAGCGTTTATTCGATGGGACAGCGGTACTTC
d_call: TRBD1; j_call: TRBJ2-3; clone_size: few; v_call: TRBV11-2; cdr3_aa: CASSPWGQGLGTQYF; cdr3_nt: TGTGCCAGCAGCCCCTGGGGACAGGGGCTCGGTACGCAGTATTTT
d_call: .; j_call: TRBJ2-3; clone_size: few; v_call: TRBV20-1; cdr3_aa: CSAKVGLAADTQYF; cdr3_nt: TGCAGTGCTAAAGTTGGGCTAGCCGCAGATACGCAGTATTTT
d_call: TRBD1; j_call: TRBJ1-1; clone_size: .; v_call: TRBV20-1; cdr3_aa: CSAREGTGWIMNTEAFF; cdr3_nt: TGCAGTGCTAGAGAAGGGACAGGTTGGATCATGAACACTGAAGCTTTCTTT
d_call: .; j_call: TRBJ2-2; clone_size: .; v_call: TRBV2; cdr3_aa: CASSEGLGRDTGELFF; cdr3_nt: TGTGCCAGCAGTGAAGGCCTTGGCAGGGACACCGGGGAGCTGTTTTTT
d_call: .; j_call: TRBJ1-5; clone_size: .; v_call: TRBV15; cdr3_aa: CATQSDDQPQHF; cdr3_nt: TGTGCCACCCAGTCAGATGATCAGCCCCAGCATTTT
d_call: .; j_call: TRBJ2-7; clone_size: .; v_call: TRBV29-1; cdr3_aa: CSVSGAGEQYF; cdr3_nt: TGCAGCGTTTCGGGGGCGGGTGAGCAGTACTTC
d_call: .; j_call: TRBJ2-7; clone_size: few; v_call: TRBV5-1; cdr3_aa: CASSLIGGSGYEQYF; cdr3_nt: TGCGCCAGCAGCTTGATTGGAGGTTCTGGCTACGAGCAGTACTTC
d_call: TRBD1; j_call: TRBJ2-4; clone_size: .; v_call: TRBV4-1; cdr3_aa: CASRPTGENIQYF; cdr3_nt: TGCGCCAGCAGACCTACAGGGGAAAACATTCAGTACTTC
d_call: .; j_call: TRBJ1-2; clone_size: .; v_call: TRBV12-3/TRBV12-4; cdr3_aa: CASSSSKSGGYTF; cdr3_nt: TGTGCCAGCAGTTCTAGTAAGAGCGGTGGCTACACCTTC
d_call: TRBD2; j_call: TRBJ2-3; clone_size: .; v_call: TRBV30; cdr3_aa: CAWSAGLAGGPDRQYF; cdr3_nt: TGTGCCTGGAGCGCGGGACTAGCGGGAGGGCCGGATCGACAGTATTTT
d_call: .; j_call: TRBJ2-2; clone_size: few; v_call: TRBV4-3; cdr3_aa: CASSLLNRNTGELFF; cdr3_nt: TGCGCCAGCAGCCTCTTGAACAGGAACACCGGGGAGCTGTTTTTT
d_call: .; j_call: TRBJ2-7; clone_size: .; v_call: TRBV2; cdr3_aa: CASRPGRMTYEQYF; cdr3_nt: TGTGCCAGCAGGCCGGGCCGCATGACTTACGAGCAGTACTTC
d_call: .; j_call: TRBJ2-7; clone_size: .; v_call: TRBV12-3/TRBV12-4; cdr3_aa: CASSFGRMPHYEQYF; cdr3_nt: TGTGCCAGCAGTTTTGGGCGGATGCCCCACTACGAGCAGTACTTC
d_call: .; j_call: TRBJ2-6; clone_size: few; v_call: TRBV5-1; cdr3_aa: CASSLGPTGANVLTF; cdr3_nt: TGCGCCAGCAGCTTGGGACCTACTGGGGCCAACGTCCTGACTTTC
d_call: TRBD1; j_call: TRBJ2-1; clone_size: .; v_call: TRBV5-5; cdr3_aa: CASSLTGGKGNEQFF; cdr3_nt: TGTGCCAGCAGCCTTACAGGGGGCAAGGGGAATGAGCAGTTCTTC
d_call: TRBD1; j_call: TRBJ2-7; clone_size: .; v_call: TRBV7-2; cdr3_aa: CASSPGPGQETYEQYF; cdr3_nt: TGTGCCAGCAGCCCTGGGCCGGGACAGGAGACCTACGAGCAGTACTTC
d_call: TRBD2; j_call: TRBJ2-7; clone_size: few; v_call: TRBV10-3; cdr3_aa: CAIRMTSGRLEQYF; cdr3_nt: TGTGCCATCAGGATGACTAGCGGCCGGCTCGAGCAGTACTTC
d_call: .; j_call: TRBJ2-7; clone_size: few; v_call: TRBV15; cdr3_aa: CATSRDLLGGRGEQYF; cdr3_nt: TGTGCCACCAGCAGAGATCTCTTGGGGGGCCGGGGTGAGCAGTACTTC
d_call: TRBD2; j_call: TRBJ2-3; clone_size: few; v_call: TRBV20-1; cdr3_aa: CSAKSGSGSTDTQYF; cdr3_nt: TGCAGTGCAAAGAGCGGGAGTGGTAGCACAGATACGCAGTATTTT
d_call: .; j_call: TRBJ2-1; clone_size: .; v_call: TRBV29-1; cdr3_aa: CSGGAGAGDGDNEQFF; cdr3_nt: TGCAGCGGGGGGGCTGGCGCGGGGGATGGGGACAATGAGCAGTTCTTC
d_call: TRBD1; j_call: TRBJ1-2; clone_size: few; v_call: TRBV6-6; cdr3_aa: CASSYGQGDYTF; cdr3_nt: TGTGCCAGCAGTTACGGACAGGGAGACTACACCTTC
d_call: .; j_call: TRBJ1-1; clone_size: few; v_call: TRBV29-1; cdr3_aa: CGAARESDTEAFF; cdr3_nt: TGCGGGGCGGCCAGGGAATCGGACACTGAAGCTTTCTTT